Shown below are 31 T cell receptor beta chains from a single sample sequenced in a study of blood T cell repertoires in COVID-19. The assay was immunoSEQ multiplex PCR, and TCRdb's table has in-frame clones only and misses some. The data contain more than 120,000 clones, about 87% of them seen just once; the ten biggest clones take up roughly 35%. Sequencing was carried out using peripheral blood. The receptors derive from a man aged 45-65 years who had recovered from COVID-19.

The chain joins TRBV5-6 to TRBJ1-3; D gene unclear. The V end was cut by 2 bases, the J end by 0 bases, with 9 bases between. CDR3 length: 15 amino acids. The germline gives CDR1 SGHDT, CDR2 YYEEEE. CDR3 DNA sequence: TGTGCCAGCAGCTTACCAGGAAACTCTGGAAACACCATATATTTT. This sequence encodes CASSLPGNSGNTIYF. Full variable domain (rest looked up from reference TRBV5-6 and TRBJ1-3): DAGVTQSPTHLIKTRGQQVTLRCSPKSGHDTVSWYQQALGQGPQFIFQYYEEEERQRGNFPDRFSGHQFPNYSSELNVNALLLGDSALYLCASSLPGNSGNTIYFGEGSWLTVV.

This clone was seen a single time. The CDR3: CASSLGGTGYTDTQYF. As DNA, the CDR3 is TGTGCCAGTAGTCTCGGTGGGACAGGGTACACAGATACGCAGTATTTT. The chain employs TRBV19 and TRBJ2-3; TRBD1 aligns across 9 bases. Germline CDR1 reads LNHDA; CDR2 reads SQIVND (reference sequence). The CDR3 runs 16 residues. J lost 2 bases, V lost 5 bases, and 8 bases had no gene match.

This clone was seen more than once but under ten times. This chain connects TRBV19 to TRBJ2-5, with 7 bases lining up with TRBD2. Germline CDR1 reads LNHDA; CDR2 reads SQIVND (reference sequence). Trimming cost V 6 bases and J 5 bases; bases outside gene matches: 12. The CDR3 runs 15 residues. CDR3 residues: CASSQASGDWETQYF. The DNA for the CDR3 is TGTGCCAGTAGCCAAGCTAGCGGCGACTGGGAGACCCAGTACTTC. The full variable domain, its missing parts supplied by reference TRBV19 and TRBJ2-5, is DGGITQSPKYLFRKEGQNVTLSCEQNLNHDAMYWYRQDPGQGLRLIYYSQIVNDFQKGDIAEGYSVSREKKESFPLTVTSAQKNPTAFYLCASSQASGDWETQYFGPGTRLLVL.

The chain is built from TRBV7-9 and TRBJ1-4, with D possibly being TRBD1 (5 bases). Germline V gene data show CDR1 as SEHNR and CDR2 as FQNEAQ (reference sequence). Trimming removed 1 base from V and 15 bases from J, with 21 bases in between. CDR3 length: 15 amino acids. The CDR3 loop reads CASSLEAGRTPRVFF. The CDR3 DNA is TGTGCCAGCAGCTTAGAGGCAGGGCGCACTCCCAGGGTGTTTTTT.

In this sample, this clone turned up once. The rearrangement links TRBV5-8 to TRBJ1-1, with TRBD1 as a possible D gene (5 bases). The CDR3 runs 14 residues. V was pared by 1 base and J by 3 bases, with 10 bases between. In germline, CDR1 is SGHTS, CDR2 YDEGEE. CDR3 coding DNA: TGTGCCAGCAGCTTGATTGCGGGACACACTGAAGCTTTCTTT. Its protein product is CASSLIAGHTEAFF.

V usage is TRBV7-8 and J usage is TRBJ1-1, with 9 bases that match TRBD1. The germline gives CDR1 SGHVS, CDR2 FQNEAQ. The CDR3 length is 17 residues. V was clipped by 7 bases and J by 0 bases; unmatched bases: 12. The CDR3 DNA is TGTGCCAGCACCACCCAAGGTGGGACAGGGTTGAACACTGAAGCTTTCTTT. It is translated as CASTTQGGTGLNTEAFF.

V usage is TRBV11-2 and J usage is TRBJ1-6, with D perhaps matching TRBD1 (5 bases). The CDR3 contains 15 residues. Germline loops: CDR1 SGHAT, CDR2 FQNNGV. V lost 3 bases, J lost 11 bases, and 17 bases lay in between. CDR3 residues: CASSLGRGIETPLHF. The DNA for the CDR3 is TGTGCCAGCAGCTTGGGACGGGGGATTGAGACACCCCTCCACTTT.

There are a few counts of this clone. The chain has TRBV19 and TRBJ1-6; no firm D call. The CDR3 runs 17 residues. Looked up from germline, CDR1 is LNHDA and CDR2 is SQIVND (reference sequence). V lost 3 bases and J 0 bases, leaving 12 bases between the germline ends. CDR3 loop: CASSISSSSSYNSPLHF. The CDR3 region has the DNA TGTGCCAGTAGTATCTCCTCCTCCAGCTCCTATAATTCACCCCTCCACTTT.

This rearrangement joins TRBV6-2 or TRBV6-3 to TRBJ2-7; TRBD2 agrees at 8 bases. The V gene's germline CDR1 is MNHEY and CDR2 SVGEGT. The CDR3 length is 16 residues. V lost 0 bases to trimming and J lost 3 bases; unmatched junction nucleotides: 7. The CDR3 spells CASSYSILAGNYEQYF. CDR3 nucleotides: TGTGCCAGCAGTTACTCGATTCTAGCGGGTAACTACGAGCAGTACTTC.

This chain uses TRBV4-3 with TRBJ2-7; no firm D call. Germline V lookup: CDR1 LGHNA, CDR2 YSLEER. There are 15 residues in the CDR3. Trimming stripped 0 bases from V and 6 bases from J, with 15 bases between. This CDR3 is CASSQDIGSLFEQYF. CDR3 in DNA: TGCGCCAGCAGCCAAGATATCGGGTCACTTTTCGAGCAGTACTTC.

The chain uses TRBV19 and TRBJ2-5, with D unresolved. Germline lookup yields CDR1 LNHDA and CDR2 SQIVND (reference sequence). Trimming took off 1 base at V and 2 bases at J, with 5 bases between the two ends. The CDR3 totals 13 residues. CDR3 bases: TGTGCCAGTAGTATAGGCACTCAAGAGACCCAGTACTTC. Translating gives CASSIGTQETQYF.

V usage is TRBV9 and J usage is TRBJ2-3; D is uncertain. Trimming took off 0 bases at V and 5 bases at J, with 4 bases between the two ends. Germline-derived CDR1 and CDR2 are SGDLS and YYNGEE. The CDR3 is 12 residues long. The CDR3 nucleotides are TGTGCCAGCAGCGTAGTCGGAGATACGCAGTATTTT. Translation gives CASSVVGDTQYF.

This clone was seen only once. The chain is built from TRBV2 and TRBJ2-7; TRBD1 agrees at 10 bases. CDR3 length: 16 amino acids. Germline V gene lookup returns CDR1 SNHLY and CDR2 FYNNEI. Germline trimming cut 0 bases from V and 12 bases from J; bases unmatched to any gene: 14. CDR3 nucleotides: TGTGCCAGCAGTGAAGCGCTTCGAGACAGGGGGCTTGCGCTGTACTTC. Its translation: CASSEALRDRGLALYF.

The chain links TRBV11-3 to TRBJ2-3; no clear D. Germline lookup yields CDR1 SGHNT and CDR2 YENEEA. The CDR3 contains 14 residues. The V and J ends lost 5 bases and 6 bases respectively, with 15 bases between them. The CDR3: CASSPDGPTDTQYF. CDR3 DNA sequence: TGTGCCAGCAGCCCCGATGGGCCCACGGATACGCAGTATTTT.

The chain carries TRBV6-1 and TRBJ1-1, with D unresolved. CDR3 length equals 13 residues. The V end was cut by 1 base, the J end by 3 bases, with 6 bases between. Germline CDR1 is MNHNS and CDR2 is SASEGT. Here the CDR3 reads CASSEGLDTEAFF. The CDR3 bases are TGTGCCAGCAGTGAAGGACTAGACACTGAAGCTTTCTTT.

For this clone: The junction shows a germline mismatch at one end, possibly a read error. The genes are TRBV5-1 and TRBJ1-2; TRBD1 matches at 9 bases. CDR1 and CDR2 (germline): SGHRS, YFSETQ. This CDR3 has 14 amino acids. The CDR3 coding sequence is TGCACCAGCAGCTTCACAGGGGGCTCGGATGGCTACACCTTC. Protein sequence: CTSSFTGGSDGYTF.

This rearrangement joins TRBV7-2 to TRBJ2-7; 9 bases agree with TRBD1. The CDR3 spans 15 residues. The germline V gene encodes CDR1 SGHTA and CDR2 FQGNSA. J lost 3 bases, V lost 5 bases, and 8 bases had no gene match. The CDR3 DNA is TGTGCCAGCAGCCACAGGACAGGGGTTGACTACGAGCAGTACTTC. This encodes CASSHRTGVDYEQYF.

V and J are TRBV20-1 and TRBJ1-2, with D unresolved. Trimming took off 6 bases at V and 5 bases at J, with 10 bases between the two ends. Germline V gene sequence: CDR1 DFQATT, CDR2 SNEGSKA (reference sequence). The CDR3 sequence is 11 residues long. Here the CDR3 reads CSAAFGYGYTF. Here the CDR3 DNA reads TGCAGTGCAGCCTTCGGGTATGGCTACACCTTC.

This chain uses TRBV5-1 with TRBJ2-3; 7 nucleotides line up with TRBD1. The CDR3 is 14 residues long. Trimming at V came to 7 bases and at J to 1 base, leaving 6 bases not matched to a gene. Germline CDR1 is SGHRS and CDR2 is YFSETQ. CDR3 DNA sequence: TGCGCCAGCCTTCCCGGGACAGGCACAGATACGCAGTATTTT. It codes for CASLPGTGTDTQYF.

The genes are TRBV30 and TRBJ1-5, with 9 bases aligning to TRBD1. The germline CDR1 and CDR2 sequences are GTSNPN and SVGIG (reference sequence). V lost 2 bases to trimming and J lost 5 bases; unmatched junction nucleotides: 7. CDR3 length: 15 amino acids. The chain's CDR3 is CAWSPPGTGYQPQHF. CDR3 DNA sequence: TGTGCCTGGAGTCCCCCCGGGACAGGGTATCAGCCCCAGCATTTT.

The rearrangement uses TRBV6-6 and TRBJ1-5, with 7 bases matching TRBD1. The germline V gene encodes CDR1 MNHNY and CDR2 SVGAGI (reference sequence). Unmatched junction bases numbered 5, after V lost 2 bases and J lost 1 base. The CDR3 is 16 residues long. The CDR3 DNA reads TGTGCCAGCAGTTACCGAGACAGGGAGAGCAATCAGCCCCAGCATTTT. Translation gives CASSYRDRESNQPQHF.

This clone has only a few counts. The genes are TRBV3-1 (or the pseudogene TRBV3-2) and TRBJ1-3; D unresolved. The CDR3 sequence is 15 residues long. Germline V CDR1 and CDR2: LGHDT, YNNKEL (reference sequence). V lost 5 bases to trimming and J lost 0 bases, with 11 bases between them. In nucleotides, the CDR3 is TGTGCCAGCAGCTCACAAAGTCGCTCTGGAAACACCATATATTTT. Translation: CASSSQSRSGNTIYF.

The rearrangement uses TRBV19 and TRBJ2-1, with D possibly TRBD1 on 5 matching bases. Per germline, CDR1 LNHDA and CDR2 SQIVND (reference sequence). Trimming stripped 3 bases from V and 5 bases from J, with 11 bases between. This CDR3 is 14 amino acids long. CDR3 sequence (DNA): TGTGCCAGTAGTATTCAGGGTTCCCACAATGAGCAGTTCTTC. Translating gives CASSIQGSHNEQFF. Using reference TRBV19 and TRBJ2-1 for the parts outside the CDR3, the full variable domain is DGGITQSPKYLFRKEGQNVTLSCEQNLNHDAMYWYRQDPGQGLRLIYYSQIVNDFQKGDIAEGYSVSREKKESFPLTVTSAQKNPTAFYLCASSIQGSHNEQFFGPGTRLTVL.

This rearrangement joins TRBV27 to TRBJ1-6; unclear D gene. Deletions cut 2 bases from V and 3 bases from J, with 5 bases between. The V gene's germline CDR1 is MNHEY and CDR2 SMNVEV (reference sequence). This CDR3 contains 14 residues. The CDR3 sequence: CASSLMRYNSPLHF. CDR3 bases: TGTGCCAGCAGTTTAATGCGCTATAATTCACCCCTCCACTTT.

The rearrangement uses TRBV5-1 and TRBJ2-1, with 7 bases matching TRBD1. This CDR3 is 15 amino acids long. The V segment lost 0 bases and the J segment 2 bases; nucleotides outside the gene matches: 2. Germline CDR1 and CDR2: SGHRS and YFSETQ. The CDR3 region has the DNA TGCGCCAGCAGCTTGGCAGGGACAGCCTACAATGAGCAGTTCTTC. Amino acids: CASSLAGTAYNEQFF.

The chain is built from TRBV4-3 and TRBJ2-6; TRBD1 agrees at 9 bases. After removal of 2 bases from V and 0 bases from J, the junction contained 11 bases not matched to a gene. CDR3 length equals 20 residues. CDR1 LGHNA and CDR2 YSLEER come from the germline V gene. For the CDR3, the DNA is TGCGCCAGCAGCCAACGGGACAGGGAAACCCACCTCTCTGGGGCCAACGTCCTGACTTTC. Translated, it gives CASSQRDRETHLSGANVLTF.

The J gene is TRBJ2-3, the V gene TRBV5-4; 9 nucleotides match TRBD2. The CDR3 length is 16 residues. Germline lookup yields CDR1 SGHNT and CDR2 YYREEE (reference sequence). The J segment lost 2 bases and the V segment lost 3 bases, leaving 7 bases of the junction unmatched. DNA for the CDR3: TGTGCCAGCAGCTCGCAGCGGGGGGCCTTCACAGATACGCAGTATTTT. Translation: CASSSQRGAFTDTQYF.

Only one count was recorded for this clone. The chain is built from TRBV19 and TRBJ2-3, with D hard to call. Germline V gene data show CDR1 as LNHDA and CDR2 as SQIVND (reference sequence). V was pared by 3 bases and J by 0 bases, with 10 bases between. The CDR3 has 15 residues. CDR3 DNA sequence: TGTGCCAGTAGTATCTCAGGCAGGAGCACAGATACGCAGTATTTT. Its translation: CASSISGRSTDTQYF.

The CDR3 DNA reads TGTGCCAGAAGCTTGCACCCACCAGGTGGCTCTGGAAACACCATATATTTT. The encoded protein is CARSLHPPGGSGNTIYF. This chain joins TRBV5-3 and TRBJ1-3; no clear D gene. TRBV5-3 is an open reading frame whose function is uncertain. The V end was cut by 1 base, the J end by 0 bases, with 14 bases between. This CDR3 is 17 amino acids long.

J is TRBJ1-6 and V is TRBV11-3; the D is unclear. V lost 1 base and J lost 0, with 7 bases in between. Looked up from germline, CDR1 is SGHNT and CDR2 is YENEEA. This CDR3 spans 16 amino acids. CDR3 region: CASSLAQSSYNSPLHF. CDR3 in DNA: TGTGCCAGCAGCTTAGCACAGAGCTCCTATAATTCACCCCTCCACTTT.

Worth noting for this clone: This sample also contains other DNA sequences that code for the same CDR3. The CDR3 DNA follows: TGTGCCAGCAGTGAAGGGACAGGAAGGGAGCAGTACTTC. Residues: CASSEGTGREQYF. The rearrangement links TRBV2 to TRBJ2-7; 7 nucleotides align to TRBD1. Trimming cost V 1 base and J 7 bases; bases outside gene matches: 4. Germline V lookup: CDR1 SNHLY, CDR2 FYNNEI. This CDR3 region has 13 residues.